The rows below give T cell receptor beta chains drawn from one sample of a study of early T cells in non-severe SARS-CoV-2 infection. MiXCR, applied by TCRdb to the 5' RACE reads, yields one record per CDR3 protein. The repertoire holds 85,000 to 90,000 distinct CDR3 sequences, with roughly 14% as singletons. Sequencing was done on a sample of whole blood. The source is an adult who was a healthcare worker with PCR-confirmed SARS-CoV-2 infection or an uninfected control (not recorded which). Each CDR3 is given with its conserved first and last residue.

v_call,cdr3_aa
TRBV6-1,CASDPRGGVGVSHF
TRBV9,CASSVSDTDTQYF
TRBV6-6,CASSYSGAKETQYF
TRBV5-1,CASSLEGLNTGELFF
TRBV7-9,CASSLTGALNTEAFF
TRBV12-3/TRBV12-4,CASSLSGRGGTEAFF
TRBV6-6,CASSYSPSKPANYGYTF
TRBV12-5,CASGLGFTSGGNTGELFF
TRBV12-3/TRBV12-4,CASSLASSPWPTDTGDLFF
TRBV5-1,CASNWDSLLMNTEAFF
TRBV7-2,CASFDRDSYNSPLHF
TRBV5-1,CASSNTGQGNTEAFF
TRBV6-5,CASSYDRASTDTQYF
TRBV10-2,CASSEPGQLNTEAFF
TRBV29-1,CSQSRTGGISGNTIYF
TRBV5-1,CASSRTRSGVDSPLHF
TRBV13,CASSHRGSGHLTDTQYF
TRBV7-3,CASQEGRNTEAFF
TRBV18,CASSPLSGRMNTGELFF
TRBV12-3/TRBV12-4,CASRSHGVQRGGSYNEQFF
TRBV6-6,CASSYSIDGGQARGYTF
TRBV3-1,CASSQPMLGGYTF
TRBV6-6,CASSESGGGTDTQYF
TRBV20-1,CSARGSTISNQPQHF
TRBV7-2,CASSWGRIATNEKLFF
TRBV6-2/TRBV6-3,CASTLPEGKGSWTDTQYF
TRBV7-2,CASSLYRGLTDTQYF
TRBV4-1,CASSPAGTPNTGELFF
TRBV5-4,CASWGGANVLTF
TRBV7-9,CASSLGLARIDTQYF
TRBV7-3,CASSLWGKTEAFF
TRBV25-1,CASSESGGGGTDTQYF
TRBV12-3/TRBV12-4,CASSLDRDNSPLHF
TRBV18,CASSPLTTGSEAFF
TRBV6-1,CASRVGNGNQPQHF
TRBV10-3,CAISESKNSASVSNEQFF
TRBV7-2,CASSPRTSFQNIQYF
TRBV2,CASRGFAQVSKNIQYF
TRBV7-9,CASSLEGGIRDTEAFF
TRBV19,CASRPNMAGHVQPQHF
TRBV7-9,CASSLAPGLAGQQETQYF
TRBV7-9,CASSLGLDRGYGYTF
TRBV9,CASSRSHVQETQYF
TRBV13,CASSQSGDIYNEQFF
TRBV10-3,CAISGGRGYTEAFF
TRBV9,CASSVVAGLDTGELFF
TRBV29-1,CSVEGTLNTEAFF
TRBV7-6,CASSQGQREQSLHF
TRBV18,CASSLRQATVAKNIQYF
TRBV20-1,CSARDAGTYTDTQYF
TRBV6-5,CASSYRASGGPYSSGELFF
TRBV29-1,CSVMQGGQVGYTF
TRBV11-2,CASSSSPANIQYF
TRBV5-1,CASSFTGSNTEAFF
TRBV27,CASSAFRVLALGEQFF